This entry lists 2 T cell receptor beta chains sequenced from one sample in a study of shared clonotypes between healthy human individuals. Sequencing was performed with immunoSEQ multiplex PCR; in TCRdb, only in-frame clones are kept and a portion is missing. The sample lists millions of clones; about 95% were seen once. CD45RO negativity and positive selection for CCR7 defined naive CD8 cells, a population that excluded terminally differentiated effector memory CD45RA+ cells. Sequencing used naive CD8+ T cells sorted from blood. The origin of the receptors is a man younger than 35 in good health.

The J gene is TRBJ2-1, the V gene TRBV6-5, with D possibly matching TRBD2 (6 bases). CDR1 and CDR2 (germline): MNHEY, SVGAGI. CDR3 size: 15 residues. V lost 5 bases and J 9 bases, leaving 20 bases between the germline ends. In nucleotides, the CDR3 is TGTGCCAGCAGTACACCCGGGGGATCCCAGGGTGAGCAGTTCTTC. This encodes CASSTPGGSQGEQFF.

The chain links TRBV7-3 to TRBJ2-2; no firm D call. The ends were cut back, 3 bases at V and 1 base at J, with 12 bases in the middle. CDR1 is SGHTA, CDR2 FQGTGA, per germline. This CDR3 region has 16 residues. For the CDR3, the DNA is TGTGCCAGCAGCTTTGAAAAGGGAATGAACACCGGGGAGCTGTTTTTT. This translates into CASSFEKGMNTGELFF.